These 12 T cell receptor beta chains came from one sample sequenced in a study of cytomegalovirus exposure and HLA in healthy donors. The PCR was carried out with 60 Vbeta primers and 13 Jbeta primers. Method: immunoSEQ multiplex PCR; TCRdb's copy keeps in-frame clones and lacks some. This table has some 150,000 clones, roughly 80% appearing once. The specimen sequenced was PBMCs. The receptors here all came from a woman in her forties or fifties in good health and CMV-seronegative.

The chain couples TRBV5-1 to TRBJ1-1; 7 bases line up with TRBD1. J gave up 0 bases and V 4 bases, and 9 bases lay outside the gene matches. Per germline, CDR1 SGHRS and CDR2 YFSETQ. The CDR3 loop spans 16 amino acids. CDR3: CASSRLQQGLNTEAFF. The CDR3 DNA sequence: TGCGCCAGCAGCCGTCTTCAACAGGGGTTGAACACTGAAGCTTTCTTT.

The rearrangement links TRBV4-3 to TRBJ2-3; D is unclear. CDR3 size: 14 residues. Between the trimmed V and J ends, which lost 4 bases and 7 bases, there was a span of 15 bases. In germline, CDR1 is LGHNA, CDR2 YSLEER. Here the CDR3 DNA reads TGCGCCAGCAGCCCGAGTTTTGCTTCAAATACGCAGTATTTT. It encodes CASSPSFASNTQYF.

This clone was observed a single time. This chain connects TRBV18 to TRBJ1-2; 7 nucleotides match TRBD1. This CDR3 contains 13 residues. Unmatched junction bases numbered 2, after V lost 1 base and J lost 6 bases. CDR1 and CDR2 (germline): KGHSH, LQKENI. This CDR3 is CASSPQGADGYTF. Here the CDR3 DNA reads TGTGCCAGCTCACCACAGGGGGCTGATGGCTACACCTTC.

This rearrangement joins TRBV28 to TRBJ1-3; tentative D call: TRBD1 (6 bases). V lost 3 bases to trimming and J lost 0 bases, with 12 bases between them. Germline V gene sequence: CDR1 MDHEN, CDR2 SYDVKM. This CDR3 is built from 16 residues. CDR3 sequence (DNA): TGTGCCAGCAGTTTCCAGGACAGAGGCTCTGGAAACACCATATATTTT. Translated, it gives CASSFQDRGSGNTIYF.

This chain's CDR3 is CASSQGHGLAGAEQFF. CDR3 bases: TGCGCCAGCAGCCAAGGCCATGGTCTAGCGGGGGCTGAGCAGTTCTTC. J is TRBJ2-1 and V is TRBV4-3; 10 nucleotides line up with TRBD2. There are 16 residues in the CDR3. Germline V CDR1 and CDR2: LGHNA, YSLEER. The trim removed 1 base at V and 9 bases at J, leaving 9 bases unmatched.

The V and J genes are TRBV19 and TRBJ1-2; tentative D call: TRBD1 (6 bases). The ends were cut back, 6 bases at V and 5 bases at J, with 19 bases in the middle. The CDR3 contains 15 residues. Germline assignment: CDR1 LNHDA and CDR2 SQIVND (reference sequence). For the CDR3, the DNA is TGTGCCAGTAGCCTACAGGGTAACGTGGCTTATGGCTACACCTTC. Translation gives CASSLQGNVAYGYTF.

The chain uses TRBV5-1 and TRBJ1-2; D is ambiguous. The CDR3 runs to 14 residues. Looked up from germline, CDR1 is SGHRS and CDR2 is YFSETQ. With 4 bases removed from V and 3 bases from J, the gap between germline ends came to 13 bases. The CDR3 region has the DNA TGCGCCAGCAGCCCCAGGAATATTGACTATGGCTACACCTTC. Amino acids: CASSPRNIDYGYTF.

Here the CDR3 DNA reads TGCGCCAGCTCATATGGACTTTCGAACACCGGGGAGCTGTTTTTT. As protein: CASSYGLSNTGELFF. This chain uses TRBV5-1 with TRBJ2-2; tentatively, D is TRBD2 (5 bases). The CDR3 covers 15 residues. The V gene's germline CDR1 is SGHRS and CDR2 YFSETQ. Trimming shortened V by 7 bases and J by 0 bases, and 13 bases separated the two germline ends. Full variable domain (remainder filled in from reference TRBV5-1 and TRBJ2-2): KAGVTQTPRYLIKTRGQQVTLSCSPISGHRSVSWYQQTPGQGLQFLFEYFSETQRNKGNFPGRFSGRQFSNSRSEMNVSTLELGDSALYLCASSYGLSNTGELFFGEGSRLTVL.

The chain carries TRBV7-2 and TRBJ2-7, with no clear D. Trimming removed 5 bases from V and 4 bases from J, with 6 bases in between. CDR1 is SGHTA, CDR2 FQGNSA, per germline. The CDR3 totals 11 residues. CDR3 region: CASSPRYEQYF. The CDR3 DNA follows: TGTGCCAGCAGCCCGAGGTACGAGCAGTACTTC.

The chain is built from TRBV2 and TRBJ2-7, with unresolved D. The CDR3 loop spans 12 amino acids. Trimming took off 3 bases at V and 1 base at J, with 4 bases between the two ends. The germline gives CDR1 SNHLY, CDR2 FYNNEI. CDR3 sequence reads: CASSDTSYEQYF. DNA of the CDR3: TGTGCCAGCAGTGACACTTCCTACGAGCAGTACTTC.

Remarks on this clone: A read error may account for a junction end that differs from germline. The chain carries TRBV11-2 and TRBJ2-5; tentatively, D is TRBD1 (5 bases). Germline V gene data show CDR1 as SGHAT and CDR2 as FQNNGV. This CDR3 comprises 13 residues. For the CDR3, the DNA is TGTGCCGGCAGCTTCAGAAGGGGAGAGACCCAGTACTTC. This encodes CAGSFRRGETQYF.

The chain recombines TRBV18 with TRBJ2-7; 9 bases agree with TRBD1. The CDR3 loop spans 14 amino acids. Germline V CDR1 and CDR2: KGHSH, LQKENI. The J segment lost 4 bases and the V segment lost 5 bases, leaving 6 bases of the junction unmatched. CDR3 protein: CASSTGTGLYEQYF. The CDR3 nucleotides are TGTGCCAGCTCAACCGGGACAGGGTTGTACGAGCAGTACTTC.